The sequence of this T cell receptor (beta chain) was determined in a study of regulatory T cells in long-lasting Graves disease (dated by TCRdb to the early 2020s). A note on the overall study: Newly diagnosed Graves' disease patients had taken antithyroid drugs for less than 3 months. This study used TCR sequencing and RNA sequencing of peripheral blood to compare persistent Graves' disease patients against newly diagnosed Graves' disease patients. The study was registered as a clinical trial and conducted in China. A total of 35 or so samples were covered by TCR sequencing, comprising approximately 13 persistent and around 20 newly diagnosed Graves' disease patients.

The full study reports these points: TRBV28, TRBJ1-2 and TRBJ2-5 were preferentially used in persistent disease, while TRBV20-1 and TRBJ2-1 were favored in newly diagnosed disease. The authors acknowledged the small sample size as a limitation that may reduce accuracy. The study examined only peripheral blood because the primary lesion, thyroid tissue, could not be accessed. Patients with persistent disease shared more public clonotypes (about 3,000) than newly diagnosed patients did (approximately 970). Sequencing and analysis were restricted to the TCR beta chain. Lower TCR Shannon entropy and fewer highly expanded clones were observed in persistent Graves' disease patients than in newly diagnosed patients, which suggested clonal expansion.

The intended sense of this specimen's time point label: newly diagnosed GD, antithyroid drugs for less than 3 months. For both TCR sequencing and RNA sequencing, RNA was extracted from PBMCs using TRIzol. Graves' disease was diagnosed according to American Thyroid Association guidelines. Patients were recruited from an endocrinology department in Xi'an, China. Each patient gave 9 to 10 milliliters of peripheral blood, collected in an EDTA anticoagulant tube. PBMCs were isolated by Ficoll Paque Plus density gradient separation without further T cell sorting. An Agilent 2100 Bioanalyzer and agarose gel were used to check RNA quality, while a NanoDrop 2000 measured RNA concentration. This clonotype was detected a few times. Its recognized antigen is unknown. Per-nucleotide qualities are absent, and no much larger clonotype sits a single base away. The library was obtained by multiplex PCR. For sequencing, an Illumina HiSeq 4000 was employed. To build TCR beta libraries, CDR3 regions were amplified by Arm-PCR using iRepertoire HTBI primers. PCR products were gel purified before sequencing. On the study's bioinformatics: A total of 62 TRBV and about 13 TRBJ segments were identified across samples and were used for gene usage analysis of CDR3 amino acid clonotypes. COPE and FqMerger were used to merge filtered high-quality paired reads into contigs. BLAST was used to align contigs to IMGT TRBV, TRBD and TRBJ reference genes, with CDR3 defined following IMGT. Any clonotype with a frequency above 0.1% was counted as a highly expanded clone. Repertoire diversity was measured by Shannon entropy, and V-J evenness by the Gini coefficient. A clonotype found in more than one individual was treated as public. TCRdb trimmed the raw reads at Q25, called clones with MiXCR and kept productive beta chains. Identical CDR3 proteins give one entry, which carries the most common genes and DNA. TCRdb, not the original authors, processed these V and J calls. Across this sample there are hundreds of thousands of distinct CDR3 sequences, with about 15% seen only once. About 17% of the sample lies in the top ten.

CDR3 length: 13 amino acids, cysteine to phenylalanine. The kept DNA is CDR3 alone, 39 bases in frame from the first base. Trimming removed 2 bases from V and 5 bases from J, leaving 9 bases between the germline ends. Based on the germline V gene, the CDR1 and CDR2 sequences are MDHEN and SYDVKM. The same sample was also used in a study of T cells in Graves' hyperthyroidism and ophthalmopathy. The second source states: Stable Graves' hyperthyroidism was defined as the absence of progression to ophthalmopathy over 18 months of follow-up. Hyperthyroidism patients were newly diagnosed, with disease duration under 2 months, and aged 18 to 65 years. Exclusion was applied to patients with uncontrolled infections, other autoimmune diseases, pregnancy or lactation. Diagnoses were based on clinical symptoms, serum thyroxine and TRAb, thyroid ultrasound and orbital computed tomography. The first round of RT-PCR for the TCR CDR3 was performed with the HTBI primer set and the Qiagen OneStep RT-PCR kit. Blood samples also contained most of the expanded thyroid clonotypes (frequency above 0.001), which suggests that blood repertoires may reflect thyroid immune responses. Ophthalmopathy was separated from stable hyperthyroidism by a 13 V-J signature model, with 85% to 90% sensitivity and 81% to 82% specificity obtained in cross-validation and 80%/75% obtained in testing. In validation, the model predicted progression to ophthalmopathy a median of roughly 6.1 months before onset, with approximately 71% sensitivity and more than 72% specificity. To identify TCR V-J signatures that set the groups apart, the researchers used a discovery cohort of 100 patients, made up of under 50 with Graves' ophthalmopathy and 57 with stable Graves' hyperthyroidism. Whether ophthalmopathy could be predicted prospectively was tested in an independent validation cohort made up of about 18 hyperthyroidism patients plus 17 patients who later progressed to ophthalmopathy. The 100 discovery patients were randomly split 7:3 into training and test sets. In addition, the study compared T-cell repertoires in thyroid tissue and in blood from several Graves' hyperthyroidism patients. Following sampling, methimazole starting at 30 mg daily was given to hyperthyroidism patients, and high-dose intravenous methylprednisolone was given to ophthalmopathy patients. A second multiplex PCR round built the libraries, followed by size selection and purification. The libraries were sequenced on an Illumina HiSeq2000 using paired-end 100 bp reads. Raw data were processed with SOAPnuke, discarding reads with adapters, uncalled bases, mean Phred below 15, or no exact constant-primer or identifier match. High-quality paired reads were merged using COPE v1.2.5, and each unique nucleotide sequence was defined as a clonotype. MiTCR v1.1 was used to align clonotypes to the IMGT TRBV, TRBD and TRBJ reference segments. Analysis was restricted to V-J combinations with a frequency above 0.0001, which covered 99.2% of repertoires. The TCS score was defined as F50 (clonal expansion) divided by E x V (chaos), with BLOSUM62-based TCRdist calculated between CDR3 peptides within each V-J. Welch's t-statistics and random forest reduced fewer than 600 V-J features to under 15, which were used in a naive Bayes classifier (R e1071). No statistical method was used to set the sample size in advance, and investigators knew the group allocation. According to the paper, TCR Vbeta CDR3 sequencing was carried out on around 140 peripheral blood samples, which came from 40 to 45 ophthalmopathy, 70 to 80 hyperthyroidism and some 17 progressor patients.

Rearrangement joined TRBV28 to TRBJ2-5; the D gene assignment is ambiguous. Sequencing used peripheral blood mononuclear cells (PBMCs), obtained at new diagnosis, from a patient treated with antithyroid drugs. The sequence was obtained from a woman in her 30s with Graves disease. Donor details come from another sample of the same person, matched by shared clones. In nucleotides, the sequence is TGTGCCAGCAGTTTAGGGTTCCCCGAGACCCAGTACTTC. Its coded protein is CASSLGFPETQYF.